This TCR beta chain was sequenced in a study of blood T cell repertoires in COVID-19. Study overall: From the United States, Italy and Spain came samples of acute and convalescent COVID-19.

Per the germline V gene, CDR1 is SGHDN and CDR2 is FVKESK. CDR3 length equals 14 residues. V lost 0 bases to trimming and J lost 6 bases, with 11 bases between them. Per the original data handling: Reference gene primer amplification gave estimated nucleated cell counts. Clones were read by immunoSEQ multiplex PCR, and TCRdb kept only the in-frame ones, dropping some. V and J calls and clone size are given by that table; D and trimming were obtained from the DNA. The sample contains over 200,000 clones, under 85% of which appear only once. Cohort 3 recovery required two negative PCRs, clearance, or symptom resolution.

The chain recombines TRBV14 with TRBJ1-1; no firm D call. The sample was PBMCs or T cells enriched from blood (not recorded which). This TCR came from a man aged 60 to 69 who had recovered from COVID-19. Here the CDR3 reads CASSQEGDYSEAFF. In nucleotides, the CDR3 is TGTGCCAGCAGCCAAGAGGGAGACTACTCTGAAGCTTTCTTT.